This entry concerns a single T cell receptor beta chain. Its recognized antigen is unknown. Per-base qualities were not stored, and no clone one base away is much larger. TCRbeta CDR3 regions were amplified from genomic DNA using the immunoSEQ Assay, a bias-controlled multiplex PCR. The study's own analysis went as follows. The number of nucleated cells in each sample was estimated from the amplification of reference gene primers within the assay. Sequence reads were collapsed and filtered to measure the absolute abundance of every unique TCRbeta CDR3 rearrangement. For each sample, productive Simpson clonality was calculated as the square root of Simpson's diversity index across productive rearrangements. The table was pulled from immuneACCESS by TCRdb, which kept in-frame rearrangements only. Such tables lose some clones; where checked, under half of the loss comes from unresolved V genes, and the rest has no known cause. V, J and clone size are those of that table, while D and trimming were read from the DNA. This sample comprises more than 300,000 clones, about 88% of them detected only once. Less than 1.5% of the sample is held by the ten biggest clonotypes.

CDR1 and CDR2, per the germline V gene (reference sequence), are SEHNR and FQNEAQ. V loses 5 bases at its end and J loses 7 bases; junction bases beyond the gene matches: 8. The cysteine opens and the phenylalanine closes a CDR3 of 14 amino acids. Left in the record is the CDR3 DNA by itself, 42 bases read in frame from the first base. Participants in the prospective study were aged about 18 to 95 years, lived in 20 to 30 United States geographic areas, and enrolled through a virtual design. In the prospective study, cohorts were assigned on the basis of participant-reported clinical history obtained from a screening survey and a study questionnaire. ImmuneRACE Cohort 3 recovered participants were defined by two consecutive negative NP/OP PCR tests, healthcare professional clearance, or symptom resolution. Each participant in the prospective study had whole blood, serum and a nasopharyngeal or oropharyngeal swab collected by mobile phlebotomists. Participants in the prospective study had the option to provide additional blood draws and questionnaires over a 2-month period. Before DNA extraction, prospective study blood samples were shipped either frozen or at room temperature.

The sample originates from a study of blood T cell repertoires in COVID-19 (dated by TCRdb to about 2020). Regarding the complete study: Collaborator samples came from the United States, Italy and Spain and covered acute and convalescent phases of COVID-19. The prospective study material was composed of cDNA or gDNA derived from T cells, B-cell-depleted T cells, or PBMCs. The repertoires were released in a freely available public database intended as a resource for research on the immune response to SARS-CoV-2. Where HLA class I and class II types were available, the types were taken from metadata supplied by the sample provider, not from assay-based typing. A de-identified subject ID, COVID-19 status, age in years and sex were almost always included in the sample metadata. The samples were drawn from two sources: the first 160 participants of the ongoing ImmuneRACE study, and 1,000 to 1,500 subjects contributed by 6 global collaborators. The dataset comprised deeply sampled blood TCRbeta repertoires from subjects exposed to, actively infected with, or recovered from COVID-19.

Results the study describes overall, beyond this receptor: The quantity of clinical and demographic metadata differed by source and by participant and was supplied without curation.

The specimen sequenced was PBMCs or T cells enriched from blood (not recorded which). This clonotype originated in a woman aged 18 to 35 who had recovered from COVID-19. The V gene is TRBV7-9 and the J gene is TRBJ1-1; TRBD1 aligns with 9 central bases. The sequenced DNA is TGTGCCAGCAGCCACCGGGACAGGGAGGTTGAAGCTTTCTTT. It translates as CASSHRDREVEAFF.